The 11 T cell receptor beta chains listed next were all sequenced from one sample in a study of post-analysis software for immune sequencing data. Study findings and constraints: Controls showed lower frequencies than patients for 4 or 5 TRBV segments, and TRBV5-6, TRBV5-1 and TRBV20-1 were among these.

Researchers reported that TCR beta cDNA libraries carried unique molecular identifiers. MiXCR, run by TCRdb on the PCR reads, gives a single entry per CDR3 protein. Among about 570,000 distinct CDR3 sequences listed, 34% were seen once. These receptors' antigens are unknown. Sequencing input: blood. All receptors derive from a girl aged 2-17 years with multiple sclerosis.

This chain's CDR3 is CASSLGVKAGQIFDGPQDYEQYF. DNA for the CDR3: TGCGCCAGCAGCTTGGGGGTTAAGGCCGGACAAATTTTTGATGGACCTCAAGACTACGAGCAGTACTTC. The V gene is TRBV5-1, the J gene TRBJ2-7; the D gene is possibly TRBD1 (5 bases). Germline-derived CDR1 and CDR2 are SGHRS and YFSETQ. V gave up 0 bases and J gave up 3 bases, with 37 bases separating them. The CDR3 runs to 23 residues.

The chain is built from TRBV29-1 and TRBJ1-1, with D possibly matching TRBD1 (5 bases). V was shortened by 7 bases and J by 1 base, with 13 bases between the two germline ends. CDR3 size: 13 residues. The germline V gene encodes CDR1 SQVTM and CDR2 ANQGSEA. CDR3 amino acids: CSGGQGWNTEAFF. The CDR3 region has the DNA TGCAGCGGCGGCCAGGGCTGGAACACTGAAGCTTTCTTT.

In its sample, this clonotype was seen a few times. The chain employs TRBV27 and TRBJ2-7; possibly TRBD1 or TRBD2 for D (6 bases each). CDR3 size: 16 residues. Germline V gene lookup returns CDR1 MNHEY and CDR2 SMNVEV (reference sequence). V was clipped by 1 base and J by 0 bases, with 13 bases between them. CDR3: CASSLLSGGGSYEQYF. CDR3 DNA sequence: TGTGCCAGCAGTTTATTGTCCGGGGGCGGCTCCTACGAGCAGTACTTC.

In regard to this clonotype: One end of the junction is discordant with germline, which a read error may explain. CDR3 coding DNA: TGCGCCAGCAGCCGAATACCCCGCACGGATACGCAGTATTTT. This codes for CASSRIPRTDTQYF. The chain couples TRBV5-1 to TRBJ2-3, with D uncertain. Germline CDR1 reads SGHRS; CDR2 reads YFSETQ. The CDR3 sequence is 14 residues long.

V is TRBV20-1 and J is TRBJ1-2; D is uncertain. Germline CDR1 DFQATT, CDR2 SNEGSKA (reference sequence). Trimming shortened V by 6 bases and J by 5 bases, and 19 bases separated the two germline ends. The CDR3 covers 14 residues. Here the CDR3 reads CSAPLDSPSYGYTF. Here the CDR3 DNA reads TGCAGTGCCCCACTGGACTCCCCCTCGTATGGCTACACCTTC.

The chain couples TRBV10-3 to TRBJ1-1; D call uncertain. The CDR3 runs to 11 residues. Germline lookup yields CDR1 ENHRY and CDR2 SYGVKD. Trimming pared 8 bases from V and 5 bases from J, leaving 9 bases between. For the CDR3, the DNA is TGTGCCATCTCTGCCCGGACTGAAGCTTTCTTT. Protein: CAISARTEAFF.

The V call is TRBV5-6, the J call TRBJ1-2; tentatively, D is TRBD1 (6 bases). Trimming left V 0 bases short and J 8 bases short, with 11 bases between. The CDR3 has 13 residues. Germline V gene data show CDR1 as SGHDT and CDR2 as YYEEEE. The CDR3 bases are TGTGCCAGCAGCTTGGGCAGGGGAGAGGGCTACACCTTC. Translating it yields CASSLGRGEGYTF.

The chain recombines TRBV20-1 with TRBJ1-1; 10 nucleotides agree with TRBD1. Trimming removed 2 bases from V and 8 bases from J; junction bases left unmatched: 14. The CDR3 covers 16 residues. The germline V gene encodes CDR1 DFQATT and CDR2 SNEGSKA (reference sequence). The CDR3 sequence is CSARRTGTGDPFEAFF. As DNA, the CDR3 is TGCAGTGCTAGACGAACCGGGACAGGGGACCCTTTCGAAGCTTTCTTT.

CDR3 in DNA: TGTGCCAGCAGTTGGCCCGTAGACAGATTACGCTATGGCTACACCTTC. This encodes CASSWPVDRLRYGYTF. The chain employs TRBV6-6 and TRBJ1-2, with D tentatively TRBD1 (5 bases). Trimming took 4 bases from V and 4 from J, leaving 19 bases between them. CDR3 length equals 16 residues. Germline CDR1 reads MNHNY; CDR2 reads SVGAGI (reference sequence).

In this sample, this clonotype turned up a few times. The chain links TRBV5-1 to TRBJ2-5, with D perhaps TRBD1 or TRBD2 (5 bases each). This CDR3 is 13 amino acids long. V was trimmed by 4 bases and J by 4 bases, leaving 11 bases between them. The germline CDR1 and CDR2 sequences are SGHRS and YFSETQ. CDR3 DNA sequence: TGCGCCAGCAGCGGGACGGTGGGAGAGACCCAGTACTTC. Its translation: CASSGTVGETQYF.

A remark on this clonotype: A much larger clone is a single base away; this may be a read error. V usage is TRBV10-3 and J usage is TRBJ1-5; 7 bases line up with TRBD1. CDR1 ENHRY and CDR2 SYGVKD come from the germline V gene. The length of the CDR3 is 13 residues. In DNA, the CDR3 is TGTGTCATCAGTGAGACAGGGATACAGCCCCAGCATTTT. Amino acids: CVISETGIQPQHF.